The T cell receptor beta chain under discussion was sequenced for a study of T-cell reconstitution after alpha-beta-depleted transplantation in children listed by TCRdb under 2016. With regard to the full study: Using TCR repertoire profiling, the study followed T-cell immune reconstitution in a quantitative way in children after TCRalphabeta/CD19-depleted allogeneic hematopoietic cell transplantation.

General conclusions and limits of the study: The frequencies of hyperexpanded clones fell over the following months, and after one year, T-cell counts and TCRbeta diversity were mostly attributed to newly produced T cells. In some patients, the high TCRbeta diversity seen at day 60 was put down to recipient T cells and intrathymic progenitors that had survived conditioning. The apparently early recovery of alphabetaT-cell counts about two months after transplant reportedly depended on only several hundred rapidly expanded clones that came from non-depleted graft cells.

In light of the paper, this sample's treatment or condition label describes: allogeneic hematopoietic cell transplantation with graft depleted of TCRalphabeta T cells and CD19 B cells. Transplant recipients were children who received TCRalphabeta/CD19-depleted allogeneic hematopoietic cell grafts. CDR3 length: 13 amino acids, cysteine to phenylalanine. The kept DNA is CDR3 alone, 39 bases in frame from the first base. The germline V gene (reference sequence) sets CDR1 to DFQATT and CDR2 to SNEGSKA. At least ten counts were recorded for this clonotype. No antigen is known for it. Base qualities are not provided; no much larger clone lies one nucleotide away. Libraries were built with PCR. Data came from an Illumina HiSeq 2500. TCR libraries were prepared with molecular barcoding, using unique molecular identifiers to normalize TCRbeta repertoire quantification. The public reads were reanalyzed by TCRdb: fastp trimming at Q25, MiXCR alignment, in-frame beta chains only. Rows with a matching CDR3 protein are joined into one entry that keeps the most common DNA and genes. In all, the sample holds about 460,000 distinct CDR3 sequences, and under 12% of those were seen once. Just over 2% of the sample lies in the top ten.

This TCR was sampled from a child younger than 10 with inherited bone marrow failure, due to receive a stem cell transplant. The chain was built from TRBV20-1 and TRBJ1-1, with the D gene call left open. The specimen was PBMCs, collected before TCRalphabeta/CD19-depleted stem cell transplant. The CDR3 sequence is CTGKREVQDEAFF. The nucleotides read TGCACCGGAAAGCGAGAGGTTCAGGATGAAGCTTTCTTT.